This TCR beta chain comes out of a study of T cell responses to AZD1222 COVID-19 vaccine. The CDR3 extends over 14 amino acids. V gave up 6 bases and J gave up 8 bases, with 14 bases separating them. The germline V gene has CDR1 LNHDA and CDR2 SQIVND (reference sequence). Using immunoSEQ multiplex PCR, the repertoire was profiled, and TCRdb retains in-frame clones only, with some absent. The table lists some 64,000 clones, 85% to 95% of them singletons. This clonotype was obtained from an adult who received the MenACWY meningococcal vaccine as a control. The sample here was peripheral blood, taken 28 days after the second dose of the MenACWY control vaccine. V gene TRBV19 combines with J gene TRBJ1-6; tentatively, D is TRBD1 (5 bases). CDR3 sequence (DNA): TGTGCCAGTAGGAACGAGGGGTTGGATTCACCCCTCCACTTT. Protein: CASRNEGLDSPLHF. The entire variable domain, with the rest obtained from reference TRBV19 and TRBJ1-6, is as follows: DGGITQSPKYLFRKEGQNVTLSCEQNLNHDAMYWYRQDPGQGLRLIYYSQIVNDFQKGDIAEGYSVSREKKESFPLTVTSAQKNPTAFYLCASRNEGLDSPLHFGNGTRLTVT.